This TCR beta chain was obtained from a study of OX40 agonist ivuxolimab in advanced cancers. Across the study: Patients in dose escalation had liver, melanoma, kidney or head and neck cancers. Participants could have had prior anti-PD-1, anti-PD-L1 or anti-CTLA-4 therapy, and roughly 39% had some. The mean age was roughly 60 years, ranging from about 20 to 90, with 82.7% of participants male.

Study-wide findings and caveats: In the expanded peripheral T cells, antigen specificity was never determined.

Method: immunoSEQ multiplex PCR; TCRdb's copy keeps in-frame clones and lacks some. The sample lists about 61,000 clones, around 86% occurring once. The germline V and J ends were trimmed by 6 bases and 8 bases, with 13 bases remaining between them. Germline V CDR1 and CDR2: MNHEY, SVGAGI. This CDR3 contains 12 residues. Of note for this clone: What it binds is unknown.

The chain has TRBV6-5 and TRBJ1-2; maybe TRBD1 (5 bases). The source was CD4+ or CD8+ T cells sorted from blood, collected in a trial of the OX40 agonist ivuxolimab. This clonotype originated in an adult with an advanced solid tumor such as melanoma, head and neck, liver or kidney cancer. CDR3 in amino acids: CASSLFEGGYTF. The CDR3 nucleotides read TGTGCCAGCAGCCTTTTTGAGGGGGGCTACACCTTC.